This T cell receptor beta chain was obtained from a study of CD8 T cells in ankylosing spondylitis. The study's findings and limits: A motif of several highly homologous TCR beta variants was seen as apparently characteristic of ankylosing spondylitis blood. Several of the motif variants were reported before in synovial fluid and blood from reactive arthritis. It was reported that disease-linked clones were significantly enriched in matched ankylosing spondylitis synovial fluid.

With 1 base removed from V and 4 bases from J, the gap between germline ends came to 11 bases. The CDR3 length is 15 residues. Per the germline V gene, CDR1 is SGHTA and CDR2 is FQGNSA. There are many counts of this clonotype. No antigen is known for it. TCRdb independently ran MiXCR on the 5' RACE reads; one entry per CDR3 protein. The sample includes around 120,000 distinct CDR3 sequences, 7% to 10% of them seen just once. The source of this sequence is a male donor with ankylosing spondylitis or in good health (not recorded which). V is TRBV7-2 and J is TRBJ2-1; D might be TRBD1 (7 bases). The sample taken for sequencing was blood, either unsorted or a sorted T cell fraction (not recorded which). The CDR3 region is CASSLGGTAYNEQFF. As DNA, the CDR3 is TGTGCCAGCAGCTTAGGCGGGACAGCTTACAATGAGCAGTTCTTC.